One sample yielded the 27 T cell receptor beta chains listed below, sequenced in a study of memory CD4+ T cells and cytomegalovirus serostatus (dated by TCRdb to the late 2010s). Single viable CD3+CD4+CD8-CD45RO+ cells were sorted as memory CD4+ T cells on a FACSAria II. Library preparation used the immunoSEQ multiplex PCR assay. TCRdb retrieved this table from immuneACCESS and kept in-frame rearrangements only. Not all clones are present; in checked studies, unresolved V genes account for under half, and no reason is known for the remainder. The sample includes 50,000 or so clones, with 82% observed a single time. The ten largest clonotypes hold 0.5% to 0.6% of the sample. Sequenced sample: memory CD4+ T cells from blood. The receptors come from an adult in good health and CMV-seronegative.

The chain employs TRBV28 and TRBJ2-2; 7 nucleotides match TRBD1. The CDR3 loop spans 16 amino acids. V shed 7 bases and J 5 bases; nucleotides not matched to a gene: 13. The V gene's germline CDR1 is MDHEN and CDR2 SYDVKM. CDR3 protein: CASISRTGRGTGELFF. The CDR3, as DNA: TGTGCCAGCATTTCCAGGACAGGCAGAGGGACCGGGGAGCTGTTTTTT.

The chain carries TRBV19 and TRBJ2-7; either TRBD1 or TRBD2 may supply D (5 bases each). Germline V lookup: CDR1 LNHDA, CDR2 SQIVND (reference sequence). Trimming removed 3 bases at V and 2 bases at J, with 8 bases between. The CDR3 has 13 residues. CDR3 DNA sequence: TGTGCCAGTAGTATCCAGGGAGCCTACGAGCAGTACTTC. It is translated as CASSIQGAYEQYF.

This clone was detected once. The V call is TRBV28, the J call TRBJ1-6, with 7 positions matching TRBD1. After removal of 7 bases from V and 10 bases from J, the junction contained 10 bases not matched to a gene. The germline gives CDR1 MDHEN, CDR2 SYDVKM. The CDR3 consists of 14 residues. The CDR3: CASTALRTGSPLHF. The DNA of the CDR3 is TGTGCCAGCACCGCACTCAGGACAGGCTCACCCCTCCACTTT.

The gene calls are TRBV7-2 and TRBJ1-6; D unresolved. Trimming took 1 base from V and 6 from J, leaving 10 bases between them. CDR1 is SGHTA and CDR2 is FQGNSA in the germline V gene. This CDR3 has 15 amino acids. The CDR3 sequence is CASSLDRHPNSPLHF. The CDR3 region has the DNA TGTGCCAGCAGCTTAGATCGGCACCCTAATTCACCCCTCCACTTT.

V is TRBV7-2 and J is TRBJ2-1, with TRBD2 matching over 9 bases. Germline CDR1 is SGHTA and CDR2 is FQGNSA. J gave up 8 bases and V 3 bases, and 11 bases lay outside the gene matches. The CDR3 totals 16 residues. The CDR3 DNA reads TGTGCCAGCAGCTTGGGGAGCGGGGGGCAAAGGGATGAGCAGTTCTTC. Protein product: CASSLGSGGQRDEQFF.

V is TRBV18 and J is TRBJ2-5; D gene unclear. The CDR3 is 14 amino acids. Germline values: CDR1 KGHSH, CDR2 LQKENI. Between the trimmed V and J ends, which lost 1 base and 4 bases, there was a span of 10 bases. CDR3 nucleotides: TGTGCCAGCTCACCACGGCAGCTTACAGAGACCCAGTACTTC. Its protein product is CASSPRQLTETQYF.

The rearrangement joins TRBV6-1 to TRBJ2-3; D is undetermined. The CDR3 length is 14 residues. V was trimmed by 6 bases and J by 2 bases, leaving 12 bases between them. From germline, CDR1 is MNHNS and CDR2 SASEGT. The CDR3 nucleotides read TGTGCCAGCAGAGACCACGACACCACAGATACGCAGTATTTT. Amino acids: CASRDHDTTDTQYF.

The rearrangement uses TRBV11-2 and TRBJ2-2; tentatively, D is TRBD1 (6 bases). V was shortened by 5 bases and J by 5 bases, with 15 bases between the two germline ends. The germline CDR1 and CDR2 sequences are SGHAT and FQNNGV. The CDR3 sequence is 15 residues long. Here the CDR3 reads CASSPSLQGTGELFF. Written as DNA, the CDR3 is TGTGCCAGCAGCCCTAGCTTACAGGGAACCGGGGAGCTGTTTTTT.

Here the CDR3 reads CASSQGFGWELFF. CDR3 sequence (DNA): TGTGCCAGCAGCCAGGGTTTTGGGTGGGAGCTGTTTTTT. V gene TRBV7-2 combines with J gene TRBJ2-2; possible D gene TRBD1, 5 bases. Germline V lookup: CDR1 SGHTA, CDR2 FQGNSA. This CDR3 region has 13 residues. V was clipped by 5 bases and J by 9 bases, with 13 bases between them.

The chain employs TRBV7-8 and TRBJ2-2; D gene ambiguous. V lost 5 bases and J 4 bases, leaving 8 bases between the germline ends. Germline V gives CDR1 SGHVS, CDR2 FQNEAQ. CDR3 length: 13 residues. The CDR3 is CASSPTPTGELFF. CDR3 nucleotides: TGTGCCAGCAGCCCGACCCCCACCGGGGAGCTGTTTTTT.

This clone was counted only a few times. J is TRBJ1-6 and V is TRBV6-6; D possibly corresponds to TRBD1 (5 bases). Germline V gives CDR1 MNHNY, CDR2 SVGAGI (reference sequence). The length of the CDR3 is 15 residues. With 6 bases removed from V and 4 bases from J, the gap between germline ends came to 13 bases. The CDR3 protein is CASSPPGLYNSPLHF. DNA of the CDR3: TGTGCCAGCAGCCCTCCAGGGCTATATAATTCACCCCTCCACTTT.

J is TRBJ1-2 and V is TRBV29-1; 7 bases are a match to TRBD1. The CDR3 is 15 residues long. V lost 0 bases, J lost 7 bases, and 11 bases stayed unmatched. The V gene's germline CDR1 is SQVTM and CDR2 ANQGSEA. CDR3 in amino acids: CSVEDLVTGRRGYTF. The CDR3, as DNA: TGCAGCGTTGAAGATCTGGTGACAGGGCGGCGTGGCTACACCTTC.

The chain has TRBV4-1 and TRBJ2-1; D possibly corresponds to TRBD1 (6 bases). V dropped 1 base and J dropped 7 bases, with 11 bases sitting between them. The CDR3 sequence is 14 residues long. Germline-derived CDR1 and CDR2 are MGHRA and YSYEKL. The CDR3 sequence is CASSQGYQGNEQFF. The CDR3 DNA reads as TGCGCCAGCAGCCAAGGTTATCAGGGGAATGAGCAGTTCTTC.

This chain connects TRBV5-4 to TRBJ2-5; tentative D call: TRBD1 (5 bases). The V gene lost 0 bases and the J gene lost 2 bases, with 11 bases spanning the gap. Per germline, CDR1 SGHNT and CDR2 YYREEE (reference sequence). The CDR3 totals 15 residues. The CDR3 loop reads CASSLDQGRQETQYF. The CDR3 nucleotides read TGTGCCAGCAGCTTGGATCAGGGTAGGCAAGAGACCCAGTACTTC.

This rearrangement joins TRBV16 to TRBJ1-5, with D possibly matching TRBD1 (5 bases). CDR1 and CDR2 from the germline V gene are KGHSY and FQNENV. This CDR3 has 14 amino acids. The V and J ends lost 2 bases and 7 bases respectively, with 12 bases between them. The CDR3 spells CASSQGGVRQPQHF. The DNA of the CDR3 is TGTGCCAGCAGCCAAGGGGGGGTTAGGCAGCCCCAGCATTTT. Combining the CDR3 with reference TRBV16 and TRBJ1-5 gives the whole variable domain GEEVAQTPKHLVRGEGQKAKLYCAPIKGHSYVFWYQQVLKNEFKFLISFQNENVFDETGMPKERFSAKCLPNSPCSLEIQATKLEDSAVYFCASSQGGVRQPQHFGDGTRLSIL.

The J gene is TRBJ2-5, the V gene TRBV27, with TRBD1 identical over 8 bases. V lost 6 bases to trimming and J lost 4 bases; unmatched junction nucleotides: 7. The CDR3 consists of 14 residues. Germline assignment: CDR1 MNHEY and CDR2 SMNVEV (reference sequence). The CDR3: CASSLRQGIETQYF. CDR3 sequence (DNA): TGTGCCAGCAGCCTTCGACAGGGGATAGAGACCCAGTACTTC.

This clone was recorded a few times. The gene calls are TRBV6-1 and TRBJ1-2; D gene ambiguous. This CDR3 comprises 12 residues. Germline loops: CDR1 MNHNS, CDR2 SASEGT. V lost 1 base, J lost 7 bases, and 7 bases lay in between. CDR3 DNA sequence: TGTGCCAGCAGTGAAGGTGGTTCTGGCTACACCTTC. This encodes CASSEGGSGYTF.

The V call is TRBV29-1, the J call TRBJ1-5; possibly TRBD1 for D (6 bases). This CDR3 is built from 13 residues. V lost 4 bases and J 9 bases, leaving 16 bases between the germline ends. Per germline, CDR1 SQVTM and CDR2 ANQGSEA. As DNA, the CDR3 is TGCAGCGTTGGACCAGGGGACGGGGGGCCCCAGCATTTT. Its protein is CSVGPGDGGPQHF.

The genes are TRBV29-1 and TRBJ2-1; 10 bases agree with TRBD2. V trimming: 7 bases; J trimming: 10 bases; junction bases outside the gene matches: 10. CDR3 length: 13 residues. The germline V gene has CDR1 SQVTM and CDR2 ANQGSEA. Here the CDR3 reads CSATSGAYGEQFF. The CDR3 DNA reads TGCAGCGCCACTAGCGGGGCCTACGGGGAGCAGTTCTTC.

The chain is built from TRBV12-5 and TRBJ1-1, with no clear D. The V and J ends lost 5 bases and 0 bases respectively, with 13 bases between them. The CDR3 is 15 amino acids. Germline V lookup: CDR1 LGHNT, CDR2 FRNRAP. CDR3: CASGQKLLVNTEAFF. The CDR3 region has the DNA TGTGCTAGTGGTCAAAAACTACTGGTGAACACTGAAGCTTTCTTT.

This CDR3 is CAISERPGGLDTQYF. The CDR3 region has the DNA TGTGCCATCAGTGAGAGGCCAGGGGGCCTAGATACGCAGTATTTT. The V gene is TRBV10-3, the J gene TRBJ2-3, with 8 bases identical to TRBD1. Germline CDR1 ENHRY, CDR2 SYGVKD. The CDR3 contains 15 residues. J lost 5 bases, V lost 2 bases, and 6 bases had no gene match.

The chain is built from TRBV19 and TRBJ2-3, with 7 bases identical to TRBD1. CDR1 LNHDA and CDR2 SQIVND come from the germline V gene (reference sequence). V was pared by 3 bases and J by 1 base, with 1 base of the junction left unmatched. This CDR3 spans 14 amino acids. The CDR3 protein is CASSMGQRTDTQYF. In nucleotides, the CDR3 is TGTGCCAGTAGTATGGGACAGCGCACAGATACGCAGTATTTT.

The chain joins TRBV29-1 to TRBJ2-1, with D possibly matching TRBD2 (7 bases). The germline V gene encodes CDR1 SQVTM and CDR2 ANQGSEA. The length of the CDR3 is 13 residues. With 4 bases removed from V and 3 bases from J, the gap between germline ends came to 10 bases. The CDR3 reads CSVGGGGYNEQFF. The CDR3 DNA reads as TGCAGCGTTGGAGGGGGGGGCTACAATGAGCAGTTCTTC.

This clone appeared a few times. The CDR3 DNA sequence: TGCGCCAGCAGCCAGGGACAGGGGGCTTTGGGCTACACCTTC. It codes for CASSQGQGALGYTF. The chain combines TRBV5-1 with TRBJ1-2; 12 nucleotides match TRBD1. Germline V gives CDR1 SGHRS, CDR2 YFSETQ. The CDR3 length is 14 residues. Trimming cost V 4 bases and J 8 bases; bases outside gene matches: 6. Variable domain in full (rest from reference TRBV5-1 and TRBJ1-2): KAGVTQTPRYLIKTRGQQVTLSCSPISGHRSVSWYQQTPGQGLQFLFEYFSETQRNKGNFPGRFSGRQFSNSRSEMNVSTLELGDSALYLCASSQGQGALGYTFGSGTRLTVV.

The rearrangement joins TRBV5-6 to TRBJ1-1; TRBD1 matches 9 bases. CDR1 SGHDT and CDR2 YYEEEE come from the germline V gene. Unmatched junction bases numbered 20, after V lost 4 bases and J lost 10 bases. This CDR3 spans 17 amino acids. The CDR3 region is CASSRSRDRVTYVRAFF. DNA of the CDR3: TGTGCCAGCAGCCGGTCCCGGGACAGGGTAACTTACGTTCGAGCTTTCTTT.

The gene calls are TRBV6-5 and TRBJ1-4; a possible D gene is TRBD1 (5 bases). Per germline, CDR1 MNHEY and CDR2 SVGAGI. This CDR3 is built from 15 residues. V was clipped by 8 bases and J by 7 bases, with 20 bases between them. The CDR3 DNA sequence: TGTGCCAGCTCTAGCTGGGGGGACGAGGGTGAAAAACTGTTTTTT. This encodes CASSSWGDEGEKLFF.

CDR3 in amino acids: CASSLRTSSTGELFF. CDR3 nucleotides: TGTGCCAGCAGCTTAAGGACTAGCTCAACCGGGGAGCTGTTTTTT. This sequence joins TRBV7-6 and TRBJ2-2; 8 bases are shared with TRBD2. Trimming removed 2 bases from V and 5 bases from J; junction bases left unmatched: 4. The CDR3 extends over 15 amino acids. CDR1 is SGHVS and CDR2 is FNYEAQ in the germline V gene.